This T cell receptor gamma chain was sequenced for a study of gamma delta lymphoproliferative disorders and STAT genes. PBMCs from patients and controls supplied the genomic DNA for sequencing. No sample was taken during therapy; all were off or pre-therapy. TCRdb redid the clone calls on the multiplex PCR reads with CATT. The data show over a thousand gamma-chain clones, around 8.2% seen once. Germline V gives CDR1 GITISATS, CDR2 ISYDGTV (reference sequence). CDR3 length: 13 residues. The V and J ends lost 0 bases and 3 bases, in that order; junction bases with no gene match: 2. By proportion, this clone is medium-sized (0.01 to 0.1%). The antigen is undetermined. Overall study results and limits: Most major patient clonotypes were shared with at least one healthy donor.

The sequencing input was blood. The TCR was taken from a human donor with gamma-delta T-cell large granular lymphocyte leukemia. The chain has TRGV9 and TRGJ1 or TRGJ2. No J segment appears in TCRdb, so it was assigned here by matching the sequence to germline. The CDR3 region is CALWEVFYYKKLF. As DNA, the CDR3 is TGTGCCTTGTGGGAGGTGTTTTATTATAAGAAACTCTTT.